These 26 T cell receptor beta chains were sequenced from one sample in a study of cytomegalovirus exposure and HLA in healthy donors. The PCR employed 60 Vbeta primers together with 13 Jbeta primers. Libraries were prepared by immunoSEQ multiplex PCR; TCRdb keeps only in-frame clonotypes and omits some of them. The listing contains more than 130,000 clones. Specimen: PBMCs. These receptors were collected from a man aged 40-55 years in good health and CMV-seronegative.

The V and J genes are TRBV2 and TRBJ2-2; TRBD1 is a possible D gene (5 bases). The CDR3 loop spans 16 amino acids. Trimming left V 6 bases short and J 0 bases short, with 14 bases between. The germline gives CDR1 SNHLY, CDR2 FYNNEI. In DNA form, the CDR3 reads TGTGCCAGCAGAAAAGGGGTGGTGGCGAACACCGGGGAGCTGTTTTTT. It specifies CASRKGVVANTGELFF.

In nucleotides, the CDR3 is TGTGCCAGCTCACCCCTAAGTGGGGGGGGCTACACCTTC. Amino acid sequence: CASSPLSGGGYTF. The chain joins TRBV18 to TRBJ1-2, with a tentative D call TRBD1 (5 bases). The germline gives CDR1 KGHSH, CDR2 LQKENI. The CDR3 totals 13 residues. V lost 3 bases, J lost 8 bases, and 13 bases lay in between.

The rearrangement uses TRBV6-1 and TRBJ2-3; 7 bases align to TRBD1. J was trimmed by 0 bases and V by 8 bases; bases with no gene match: 5. Germline CDR1 reads MNHNS; CDR2 reads SASEGT. The CDR3 length is 14 residues. The CDR3 nucleotides are TGTGCCAGCTTCGACAGGGACAGCACAGATACGCAGTATTTT. Translating gives CASFDRDSTDTQYF.

The rearrangement joins TRBV6-5 to TRBJ2-2; 9 nucleotides agree with TRBD2. Germline V gene lookup returns CDR1 MNHEY and CDR2 SVGAGI. Losses at the gene ends were 7 bases for V and 4 bases for J; bases not matched to a gene: 7. The CDR3 is made up of 15 amino acids. CDR3 nucleotides: TGTGCCAGCACCCCGGGCGGGGGGGCCACCGGGGAGCTGTTTTTT. This codes for CASTPGGGATGELFF.

The rearrangement joins TRBV4-3 to TRBJ1-3; D is perhaps TRBD1 (5 bases). The germline gives CDR1 LGHNA, CDR2 YSLEER. CDR3 size: 15 residues. V lost 4 bases and J 4 bases, leaving 14 bases between the germline ends. The CDR3 DNA follows: TGCGCCAGCAGCCTCGGGACTTCAGTCGGAAACACCATATATTTT. This gives the protein CASSLGTSVGNTIYF.

This sequence joins TRBV11-2 and TRBJ1-2; 7 bases line up with TRBD1. V shed 4 bases and J 1 base; nucleotides not matched to a gene: 6. The CDR3 loop spans 15 amino acids. Germline CDR1 SGHAT, CDR2 FQNNGV. The CDR3, as DNA: TGTGCCAGCAGCTCAACAGGGGCGCTTAACTATGGCTACACCTTC. Translating gives CASSSTGALNYGYTF.

The chain carries TRBV5-8 and TRBJ1-5, with 8 bases fitting TRBD1. CDR1 SGHTS and CDR2 YDEGEE come from the germline V gene. The trim removed 4 bases at V and 4 bases at J, leaving 7 bases unmatched. The CDR3 length is 15 residues. CDR3 in DNA: TGTGCCAGCAGCCCCGGGACAGGTGGGAATCAGCCCCAGCATTTT. Protein sequence: CASSPGTGGNQPQHF.

This rearrangement joins TRBV28 to TRBJ2-3, with 10 positions matching TRBD2. The germline CDR1 and CDR2 sequences are MDHEN and SYDVKM. With V trimmed by 7 bases and J by 0 bases, 1 base remained unmatched. This CDR3 is 14 amino acids long. CDR3 bases: TGTGCCAGCATAGCGGGGGGTAGCACAGATACGCAGTATTTT. It codes for CASIAGGSTDTQYF.

With regard to this clone: The junction differs from germline at one of its ends, possibly a read error. The chain links TRBV2 to TRBJ2-7; TRBD1 aligns across 8 bases. This CDR3 contains 14 residues. Germline lookup yields CDR1 SNHLY and CDR2 FYNNEI. The CDR3 DNA reads as TGTGCCAGCATTCCCGCAGGGGGCTCCCACGAGCAGTACTTC. It translates to CASIPAGGSHEQYF.

The V call is TRBV10-3, the J call TRBJ1-5, with TRBD1 matching 8 bases. V gave up 6 bases and J gave up 2 bases; unmatched junction bases: 3. This CDR3 comprises 14 residues. The germline V gene encodes CDR1 ENHRY and CDR2 SYGVKD. The DNA of the CDR3 is TGTGCCATCAGGCCAGGGGGCGGCAATCAGCCCCAGCATTTT. Its translation is CAIRPGGGNQPQHF.

The rearrangement links TRBV7-9 to TRBJ2-7; 7 bases agree with TRBD2. V trimming: 5 bases; J trimming: 3 bases; junction bases outside the gene matches: 7. The CDR3 sequence is 14 residues long. Germline V gives CDR1 SEHNR, CDR2 FQNEAQ (reference sequence). In DNA, the CDR3 is TGTGCCAGCAGCGGGGCCGGGGGGTTCTACGAGCAGTACTTC. It is translated as CASSGAGGFYEQYF.

The rearrangement links TRBV11-2 to TRBJ2-7; a weak D match, TRBD1 (6 bases). Deletions cut 5 bases from V and 2 bases from J, with 16 bases between. The CDR3 is 15 residues long. Germline CDR1 reads SGHAT; CDR2 reads FQNNGV. The CDR3 loop reads CASSPDWGLTYEQYF. Here the CDR3 DNA reads TGTGCCAGCAGCCCAGACTGGGGGCTGACCTACGAGCAGTACTTC.

The rearrangement links TRBV6-1 to TRBJ2-2; the match to TRBD1 covers 8 bases. Trimming cost V 6 bases and J 6 bases; bases outside gene matches: 9. Germline CDR1 is MNHNS and CDR2 is SASEGT. The CDR3 covers 15 residues. CDR3 in DNA: TGTGCCAGCAGGCTCGGACAGGGTCGGGCCGGGGAGCTGTTTTTT. Translated: CASRLGQGRAGELFF.

The V call is TRBV7-2, the J call TRBJ2-5; 8 bases line up with TRBD2. The germline gives CDR1 SGHTA, CDR2 FQGNSA. The CDR3 runs to 15 residues. The junction had 9 bases not matched to a gene; V was cut back by 5 bases and J by 4 bases. CDR3 in amino acids: CASSPQAGVGETQYF. For the CDR3, the DNA is TGTGCCAGCAGCCCGCAAGCGGGGGTAGGAGAGACCCAGTACTTC.

The chain employs TRBV2 and TRBJ1-5, with D perhaps TRBD1 (5 bases). Germline-derived CDR1 and CDR2 are SNHLY and FYNNEI. V was clipped by 6 bases and J by 2 bases, with 14 bases between them. This CDR3 comprises 15 residues. Here the CDR3 DNA reads TGTGCCAGCAGCCAAACATGGGGGGGCAATCAGCCCCAGCATTTT. Residues: CASSQTWGGNQPQHF.

About this clone itself: Relative to the germline gene, one junction end is altered; a read error may explain this. This chain links TRBV18 with TRBJ2-7; 8 bases line up with TRBD1. Germline CDR1 is KGHSH and CDR2 is LQKENI. This CDR3 is 16 amino acids long. CDR3 nucleotides: TGTGCCAGCTCACCAACCGGGACAGGCCGTCCCTACGAGCAGTATTTC. This translates into CASSPTGTGRPYEQYF. Using reference TRBV18 and TRBJ2-7 for the parts outside the CDR3, the full variable domain is NAGVMQNPRHLVRRRGQEARLRCSPMKGHSHVYWYRQLPEEGLKFMVYLQKENIIDESGMPKERFSAEFPKEGPSILRIQQVVRGDSAAYFCASSPTGTGRPYEQYFGPGTRLTVT.

The chain joins TRBV23-1 to TRBJ1-1, with a possible D match to TRBD1 (5 bases). TRBV23-1 is an ORF, with its function uncertain. The length of the CDR3 is 16 residues. Trimming took off 7 bases at V and 4 bases at J, with 22 bases between the two ends. CDR3 nucleotides: TGCGCCAGCATCCCGACAATTGGGGGGAGCGGCACTGAAGCTTTCTTT. This codes for CASIPTIGGSGTEAFF.

The V and J genes are TRBV2 and TRBJ1-1, with D hard to call. The CDR3 is 11 amino acids. Trimming removed 8 bases from V and 7 bases from J, with 11 bases in between. Germline CDR1 and CDR2: SNHLY and FYNNEI. CDR3 sequence: CASGREGEAFF. The CDR3 DNA reads as TGTGCCAGCGGACGGGAGGGTGAAGCTTTCTTT.

The chain employs TRBV7-3 and TRBJ2-2, with D possibly TRBD1 on 6 matching bases. V shed 2 bases and J shed 6 bases, with 7 bases lying between them. CDR1 is SGHTA and CDR2 is FQGTGA in the germline V gene. CDR3 length: 13 residues. The CDR3 region is CASSLYRAGELFF. CDR3 DNA sequence: TGTGCCAGCAGCTTATACAGGGCCGGGGAGCTGTTTTTT.

This chain links TRBV29-1 with TRBJ1-2; 10 bases are a match to TRBD1. The CDR3 totals 14 residues. Germline CDR1 reads SQVTM; CDR2 reads ANQGSEA. Trimming at V came to 7 bases and at J to 5 bases, leaving 10 bases not matched to a gene. CDR3: CSARTGGVKYGYTF. CDR3 coding DNA: TGCAGCGCCCGGACAGGGGGGGTAAAGTATGGCTACACCTTC.

This chain uses TRBV10-1 with TRBJ1-2; 9 positions match TRBD1. The CDR3 sequence is 14 residues long. V was clipped by 3 bases and J by 4 bases; unmatched bases: 3. CDR1 and CDR2 from the germline V gene are WNHNN and SYGVQD (reference sequence). The CDR3 protein is CASSEGTGPYGYTF. CDR3 nucleotide sequence: TGCGCCAGCAGTGAAGGGACAGGGCCCTATGGCTACACCTTC.

The chain joins TRBV5-1 to TRBJ2-3; TRBD2 matches at 7 bases. V shed 0 bases and J 0 bases; nucleotides not matched to a gene: 4. CDR3 size: 16 residues. Germline CDR1 and CDR2: SGHRS and YFSETQ. The CDR3 loop is CASSLALRGSTDTQYF. The CDR3 DNA sequence: TGCGCCAGCAGCTTGGCCTTGCGGGGGAGCACAGATACGCAGTATTTT.

The V call is TRBV19, the J call TRBJ1-1; 7 nucleotides align to TRBD1. This CDR3 has 14 residues. Germline CDR1 is LNHDA and CDR2 is SQIVND (reference sequence). The V and J ends lost 3 bases and 2 bases, in that order; junction bases with no gene match: 3. The CDR3 is CASSIRDSNTEAFF. In DNA form, the CDR3 reads TGTGCCAGTAGTATTCGGGACAGCAACACTGAAGCTTTCTTT.

This chain uses TRBV5-6 with TRBJ1-1; 7 bases fit TRBD1. J was trimmed by 1 base and V by 0 bases; bases with no gene match: 3. There are 15 residues in the CDR3. Germline CDR1 and CDR2: SGHDT and YYEEEE. The CDR3: CASSLVNRGNTEAFF. In DNA, the CDR3 is TGTGCCAGCAGCTTGGTCAACAGGGGGAACACTGAAGCTTTCTTT.

The CDR3 DNA reads TGTGCCAGCAGCTTCCCACAGGGTTTCCCATCCTACGAGCAGTACTTC. Amino acids: CASSFPQGFPSYEQYF. This chain uses TRBV7-9 with TRBJ2-7; perhaps TRBD1 as D (6 bases). The germline CDR1 and CDR2 sequences are SEHNR and FQNEAQ (reference sequence). V was clipped by 3 bases and J by 1 base, with 16 bases between them. The CDR3 is 16 residues long. Looking up the rest from reference TRBV7-9 and TRBJ2-7 gives the full variable domain: DTGVSQNPRHKITKRGQNVTFRCDPISEHNRLYWYRQTLGQGPEFLTYFQNEAQLEKSRLLSDRFSAERPKGSFSTLEIQRTEQGDSAMYLCASSFPQGFPSYEQYFGPGTRLTVT.

V is TRBV4-1 and J is TRBJ1-1; 8 bases are shared with TRBD1. The V segment lost 4 bases and the J segment 3 bases; nucleotides outside the gene matches: 4. The CDR3 runs to 14 residues. Germline CDR1 MGHRA, CDR2 YSYEKL. The CDR3 sequence: CASSRQQGDTEAFF. DNA for the CDR3: TGCGCCAGCAGCCGACAACAGGGGGACACTGAAGCTTTCTTT.